The following is a TCR beta chain sequence with its context. The antigen this receptor binds is unknown. Qualities for individual bases were not recorded, and no much larger clone is one base off. This entry comes from a study of OX40 agonist ivuxolimab in advanced cancers. For context, the study as a whole: Ivuxolimab was a fully human IgG2 agonistic monoclonal antibody targeting the costimulatory receptor OX40 (CD134). The paper describes the monotherapy dose-escalation part (N ≈ 52 patients) of the phase I trial of ivuxolimab. Of the approximately 53 patients in dose escalation, 19 had hepatocellular carcinoma, around 15 had melanoma, 9 had renal cell carcinoma and 9 had head and neck cancer. Intravenous ivuxolimab was administered to patients every 2 weeks at six dose levels: 0.01, 0.1, 0.3, 1.5, 3 and 10 mg/kg. Partial responses occurred in three dose-escalation patients, of whom one had hepatocellular carcinoma and two had cutaneous melanoma. In the dose-escalation cohort, about four fifths of patients were male, and the mean age was 60 years with a range of roughly 20 to 80. Patients were allowed to have had prior anti-PD-1, anti-PD-L1 or anti-CTLA-4 therapy, and 40% of the dose-escalation patients had been treated with checkpoint inhibitors. Peripheral TCRbeta sequencing was intended to test whether TCR sequence diversity was altered and clonal T-cell expansion was caused by ivuxolimab. Study-level results and caveats: Clonal expansion of both CD4+ and CD8+ blood T cells was observed from baseline to week 6 at doses 0.1 to 3.0 mg/kg. In the 0.1-3.0 mg/kg groups, partial responders were among the patients with the lowest normalized peripheral clonal expansion, particularly in CD8+ T cells. After ivuxolimab, expanded clones were on average more numerous among CD8+ T cells than among CD4+ T cells. Which antigens the clonally expanded peripheral T cells were specific for was not determined. Low levels of normalized T-cell clonal expansion were also seen in some patients who did not respond.

The CDR3, cysteine through phenylalanine, is 14 amino acids long. This entry keeps only the CDR3 DNA: 42 bases, framed from base 1. The V and J ends are trimmed by 9 bases and 0 bases, leaving 12 bases between them. Reading the germline V gene (reference sequence) gives CDR1 LNHNV and CDR2 YYDKDF. The trial excluded patients who had a history of autoimmune disease or who were on systemic immunosuppression. Peripheral blood for TCR sequencing was drawn from every dose cohort at baseline, at cycle 4 day 1 and at cycle 7 day 1. The samples were taken from a phase I, first-in-human, multicenter, open-label dose-escalation trial of ivuxolimab. Adults with locally advanced or metastatic head and neck squamous cell, hepatocellular, melanoma or renal cell carcinoma were enrolled in the trial. Before TCR sequencing, CD4+ T cells and CD8+ T cells from peripheral blood were sorted into separate populations.

Genomic DNA was extracted from sorted cells for sequencing of the TCRbeta CDR3 region. The immunoSEQ Assay was used for sequencing of TCRbeta CDR3 regions. Not all clones reach the TCRdb copy of this immuneACCESS table, which keeps in-frame sequences only. Checked studies attribute under half of the gap to unresolved V genes and leave the rest unexplained. Across this sample there are about 28,000 clones, with 80% to 90% seen only once. The ten largest make up more than 30% of the sample. This TCR derives from an adult with an advanced solid tumor such as melanoma, head and neck, liver or kidney cancer. Here the chain combines TRBV15 and TRBJ1-3; the D gene is perhaps TRBD1, from 5 matching bases. Sample: CD4+ or CD8+ T cells sorted from blood, taken in a trial of the OX40 agonist ivuxolimab. The CDR3 protein sequence reads: CATKPGRSGNTIYF. The DNA sequence reads TGTGCCACAAAGCCGGGACGCTCTGGAAACACCATATATTTT.